This entry is about one T cell receptor beta chain. The data stem from a study of blood T cell repertoires in COVID-19. Only in-frame clones appear in the TCRdb table, and some are missing; sequencing was by immunoSEQ multiplex PCR. The table lists around 100,000 clones, around 87% of them singletons, with under 14% in the top ten. The ends were cut back, 5 bases at V and 7 bases at J, with 18 bases in the middle. The germline V gene encodes CDR1 MDHEN and CDR2 SYDVKM. The length of the CDR3 is 15 residues. V and J are TRBV28 and TRBJ1-5, with a weak D call TRBD1 (5 bases). Sequencing was carried out using peripheral blood. This clonotype was obtained from a woman aged 25 to 39 with acute or convalescent COVID-19. CDR3 DNA: TGTGCCAGCAGTGAGGGGAGGGAAATCCCCCAGCCCCAGCATTTT. This translates into CASSEGREIPQPQHF. Complete variable domain (other parts from reference TRBV28 and TRBJ1-5): DVKVTQSSRYLVKRTGEKVFLECVQDMDHENMFWYRQDPGLGLRLIYFSYDVKMKEKGDIPEGYSVSREKKERFSLILESASTNQTSMYLCASSEGREIPQPQHFGDGTRLSIL.